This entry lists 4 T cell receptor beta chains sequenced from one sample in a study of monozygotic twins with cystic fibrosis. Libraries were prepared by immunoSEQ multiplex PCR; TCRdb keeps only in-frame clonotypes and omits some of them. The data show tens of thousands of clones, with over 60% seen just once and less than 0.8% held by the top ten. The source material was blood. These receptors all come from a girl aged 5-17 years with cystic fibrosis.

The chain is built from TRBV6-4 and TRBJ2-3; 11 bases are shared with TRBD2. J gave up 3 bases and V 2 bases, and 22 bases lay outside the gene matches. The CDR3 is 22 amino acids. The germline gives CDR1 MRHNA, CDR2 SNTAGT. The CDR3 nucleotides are TGTGCCAGCAGTGACATCTCCCGACTAGCGGGGAGGGGCCAAAACGGGACAGATACGCAGTATTTT. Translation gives CASSDISRLAGRGQNGTDTQYF.

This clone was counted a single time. The CDR3 region has the DNA TGCGCCAGCATCCCAGAGACTAGCGACTACAATGAGCAGTTCTTC. Protein product: CASIPETSDYNEQFF. This chain joins TRBV10-1 and TRBJ2-1; 8 nucleotides match TRBD2. The J segment lost 3 bases and the V segment lost 7 bases, leaving 8 bases of the junction unmatched. Germline V gives CDR1 WNHNN, CDR2 SYGVQD (reference sequence). CDR3 length equals 15 residues.

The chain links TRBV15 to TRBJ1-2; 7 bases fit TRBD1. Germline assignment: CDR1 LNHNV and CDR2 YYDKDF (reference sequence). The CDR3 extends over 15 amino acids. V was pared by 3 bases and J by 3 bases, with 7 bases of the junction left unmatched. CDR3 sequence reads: CATSRGSDRDYGYTF. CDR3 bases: TGTGCCACCAGCAGGGGCTCAGACAGGGACTATGGCTACACCTTC.

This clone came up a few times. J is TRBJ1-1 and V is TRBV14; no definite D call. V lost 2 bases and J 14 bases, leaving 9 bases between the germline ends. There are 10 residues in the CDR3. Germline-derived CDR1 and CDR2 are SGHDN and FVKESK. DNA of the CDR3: TGTGCCAGCAGCCAATTGAAACCATTCTTT. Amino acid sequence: CASSQLKPFF.